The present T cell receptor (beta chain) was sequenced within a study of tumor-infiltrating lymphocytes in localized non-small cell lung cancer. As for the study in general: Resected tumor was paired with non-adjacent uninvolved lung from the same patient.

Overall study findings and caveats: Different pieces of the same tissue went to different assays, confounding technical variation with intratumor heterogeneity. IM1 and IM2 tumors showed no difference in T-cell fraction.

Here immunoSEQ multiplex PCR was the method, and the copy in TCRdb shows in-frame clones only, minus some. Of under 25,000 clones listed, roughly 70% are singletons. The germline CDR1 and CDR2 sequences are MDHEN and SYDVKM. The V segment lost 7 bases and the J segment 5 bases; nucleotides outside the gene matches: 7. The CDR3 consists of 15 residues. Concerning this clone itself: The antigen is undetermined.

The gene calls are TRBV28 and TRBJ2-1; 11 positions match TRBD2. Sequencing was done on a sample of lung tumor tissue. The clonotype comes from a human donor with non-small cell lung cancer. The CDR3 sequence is CASTLAGGPNNEQFF. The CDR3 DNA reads TGTGCCAGCACCTTAGCGGGAGGGCCGAACAATGAGCAGTTCTTC.